The source of this TCR beta chain is a study of cytomegalovirus exposure and HLA in healthy donors. Study context: A subsequent analysis stated that the 120 or so validation repertoires were run on the same platform as the approximately 610 first-cohort repertoires.

The V gene lost 9 bases and the J gene lost 5 bases, with 7 bases spanning the gap. This CDR3 has 10 residues. CDR1 is MNHNY, CDR2 SVGAGI, per germline (reference sequence). Profiled with immunoSEQ multiplex PCR; TCRdb holds only in-frame clones, not every one. The data hold around 94,000 clones, with roughly 94% observed a single time. With regard to this clone: Its antigen is currently unknown.

The study's findings and limits: In vitro data verified a few CMV-associated chains as specific for CMV antigens. It was 150 to 200 TCR beta chains that were listed as cytomegalovirus-associated.

The chain couples TRBV6-6 to TRBJ1-1; weak D call: TRBD1 (6 bases). The sequenced sample consisted of PBMCs. This sequence originates from a woman aged 18-35 years in good health and CMV-seronegative. CDR3 nucleotide sequence: TGTGCCAGTCAGGGGACTGAAGCTTTCTTT. The encoded protein is CASQGTEAFF.